The text below deals with one T cell receptor beta chain. What it binds is unknown. The sample comes from a study of identical twins. Whole-study results and caveats: With abundant cord blood beta clonotypes, insertions were fewer; memory repertoires showed no such pattern.

V was trimmed by 10 bases and J by 2 bases, leaving 17 bases between them. The CDR3 extends over 14 amino acids. Germline lookup yields CDR1 MDHEN and CDR2 SYDVKM. One entry per CDR3 protein, called by TCRdb with MiXCR from the 5' RACE reads. The sample has around 530,000 distinct CDR3 sequences; 12% to 15% are singletons. This same sample was also taken into another study, of yellow fever vaccine responses in identical twins.

The clonotype comes from a woman younger than 30 in good health. Input material: CD4+ T cells sorted from blood. The chain couples TRBV28 to TRBJ1-2; possibly TRBD1 for D (5 bases). In nucleotides, the CDR3 is TGTGCCACTTGGCCAGGGCCTGGGAACTATGGCTACACCTTC. Its translation: CATWPGPGNYGYTF.